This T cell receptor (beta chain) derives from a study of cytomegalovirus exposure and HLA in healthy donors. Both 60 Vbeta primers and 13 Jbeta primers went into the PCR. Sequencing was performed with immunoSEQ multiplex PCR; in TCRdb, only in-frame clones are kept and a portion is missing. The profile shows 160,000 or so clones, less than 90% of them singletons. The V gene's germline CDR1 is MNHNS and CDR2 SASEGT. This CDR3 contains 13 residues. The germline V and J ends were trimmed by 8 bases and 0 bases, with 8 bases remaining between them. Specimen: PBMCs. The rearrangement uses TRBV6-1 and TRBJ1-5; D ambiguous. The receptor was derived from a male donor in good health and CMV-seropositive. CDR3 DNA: TGTGCCAGCTCACGGTATAGCAATCAGCCCCAGCATTTT. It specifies CASSRYSNQPQHF.